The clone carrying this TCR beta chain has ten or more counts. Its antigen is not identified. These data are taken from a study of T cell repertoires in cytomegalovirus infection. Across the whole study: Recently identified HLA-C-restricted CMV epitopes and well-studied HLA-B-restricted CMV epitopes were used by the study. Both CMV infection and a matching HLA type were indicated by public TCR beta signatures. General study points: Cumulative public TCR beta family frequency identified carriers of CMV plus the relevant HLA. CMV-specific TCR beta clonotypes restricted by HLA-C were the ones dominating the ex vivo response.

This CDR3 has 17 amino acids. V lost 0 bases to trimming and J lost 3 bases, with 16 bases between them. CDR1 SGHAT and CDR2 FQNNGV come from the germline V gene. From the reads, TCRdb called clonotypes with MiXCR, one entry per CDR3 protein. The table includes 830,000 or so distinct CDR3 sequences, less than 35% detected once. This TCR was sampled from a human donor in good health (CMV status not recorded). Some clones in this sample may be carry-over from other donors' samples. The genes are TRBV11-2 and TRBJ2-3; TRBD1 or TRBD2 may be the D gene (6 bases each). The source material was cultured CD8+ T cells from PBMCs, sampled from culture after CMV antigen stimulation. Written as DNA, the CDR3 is TGTGCCAGCAGCTTAGATAACGGGGGCCATCTTACAGATACGCAGTATTTT. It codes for CASSLDNGGHLTDTQYF.